Presented here are 31 T cell receptor beta chains from one specimen sequenced in a study of cytomegalovirus exposure and HLA in healthy donors. Researchers ran the PCR with 60 Vbeta and 13 Jbeta primers. TCRdb's copy holds only in-frame clones and misses some; the assay was immunoSEQ multiplex PCR. Of 45,000 to 65,000 clones listed, about 71% are singletons. Input material: PBMCs. Receptors were obtained from a woman aged 50 to 60 in good health and CMV-seropositive.

The sample holds a few counts of this clone. The V gene is TRBV29-1, the J gene TRBJ2-1; D is undetermined. Trimming removed 7 bases at V and 6 bases at J, with 25 bases between. CDR1 and CDR2 (germline): SQVTM, ANQGSEA. This CDR3 spans 16 amino acids. DNA for the CDR3: TGCAGCGCTCACCCGACTTACACCCAGACGACCAATGAGCAGTTCTTC. Protein product: CSAHPTYTQTTNEQFF.

The rearrangement joins TRBV7-2 to TRBJ2-1, with D hard to call. The CDR3 totals 16 residues. The germline V and J ends were trimmed by 2 bases and 0 bases, with 11 bases remaining between them. CDR1 and CDR2 from the germline V gene are SGHTA and FQGNSA. The CDR3 coding sequence is TGTGCCAGCAGCTTACTGCCGGTGAGCTCCTACAATGAGCAGTTCTTC. It is translated as CASSLLPVSSYNEQFF. Full variable domain (remainder filled in from reference TRBV7-2 and TRBJ2-1): GAGVSQSPSNKVTEKGKDVELRCDPISGHTALYWYRQSLGQGLEFLIYFQGNSAPDKSGLPSDRFSAERTGGSVSTLTIQRTQQEDSAVYLCASSLLPVSSYNEQFFGPGTRLTVL.

This clone has more than one count but fewer than ten. The chain links TRBV28 to TRBJ2-7, with TRBD1 matching 7 bases. Germline CDR1 and CDR2: MDHEN and SYDVKM. The length of the CDR3 is 15 residues. The V gene end was trimmed by 5 bases and the J gene end by 0 bases; junction bases not matched to a gene: 7. CDR3 nucleotides: TGTGCCAGCAGTCCGACGACAGGGCTCTCCTACGAGCAGTACTTC. Encoded protein: CASSPTTGLSYEQYF.

The CDR3 nucleotides are TGCAGTGCTAGAGTTATTACTGAAGCTTTCTTT. Translated: CSARVITEAFF. This chain links TRBV20-1 with TRBJ1-1; D uncertain. Between the trimmed V and J ends, which lost 1 base and 5 bases, there was a span of 5 bases. Germline-derived CDR1 and CDR2 are DFQATT and SNEGSKA (reference sequence). The CDR3 has 11 residues.

This clone was recorded a few times. V and J are TRBV6-6 and TRBJ1-6; D unclear. Trimming took 5 bases from V and 9 from J, leaving 11 bases between them. The germline V gene has CDR1 MNHNY and CDR2 SVGAGI (reference sequence). This CDR3 spans 13 amino acids. The CDR3 region has the DNA TGTGCCAGCAGTCCAATCATCAGTTCACCCCTCCACTTT. Translating gives CASSPIISSPLHF.

The J gene is TRBJ1-2, the V gene TRBV7-9; 9 bases fit TRBD1. The germline V gene encodes CDR1 SEHNR and CDR2 FQNEAQ (reference sequence). The junction had 5 bases not matched to a gene; V was cut back by 5 bases and J by 10 bases. CDR3 size: 12 residues. CDR3 protein: CASSPRDRDYTF. CDR3 bases: TGTGCCAGCAGCCCGCGGGACAGGGACTACACCTTC.

This clone was observed a handful of times. The V gene is TRBV4-1, the J gene TRBJ1-2; TRBD1 might be the D (5 bases). From germline, CDR1 is MGHRA and CDR2 YSYEKL. V gave up 0 bases and J gave up 8 bases, with 13 bases separating them. CDR3 size: 14 residues. The CDR3 here is CASSQEAGIQGYTF. The CDR3 DNA reads TGCGCCAGCAGCCAAGAGGCAGGGATCCAAGGCTACACCTTC.

The chain couples TRBV27 to TRBJ2-7, with 8 bases that match TRBD2. In germline, CDR1 is MNHEY, CDR2 SMNVEV (reference sequence). The V gene end was trimmed by 5 bases and the J gene end by 3 bases; junction bases not matched to a gene: 6. This CDR3 comprises 14 residues. CDR3 bases: TGTGCCAGCAGTACGGCGAGCGGGAGCTACGAGCAGTACTTC. Protein sequence: CASSTASGSYEQYF.

The rearrangement uses TRBV11-2 and TRBJ2-7; D unresolved. V lost 4 bases and J lost 6, with 10 bases in between. The CDR3 runs to 12 residues. CDR1 and CDR2 from the germline V gene are SGHAT and FQNNGV. CDR3 protein: CASSSSNSEQYF. The CDR3 nucleotides are TGTGCCAGCAGCTCTTCGAATAGCGAGCAGTACTTC. Supplemented by reference TRBV11-2 and TRBJ2-7, the full variable domain reads EAGVAQSPRYKIIEKRQSVAFWCNPISGHATLYWYQQILGQGPKLLIQFQNNGVVDDSQLPKDRFSAERLKGVDSTLKIQPAKLEDSAVYLCASSSSNSEQYFGPGTRLTVT.

The rearrangement joins TRBV28 to TRBJ2-7; D perhaps matches TRBD2 (5 bases). V lost 5 bases and J lost 10, with 15 bases in between. CDR3 length: 12 residues. The V gene's germline CDR1 is MDHEN and CDR2 SYDVKM. This CDR3 reads CASSETTTSQYF. The DNA of the CDR3 is TGTGCCAGCAGTGAGACTACTACGTCACAGTACTTC.

V and J are TRBV7-9 and TRBJ1-5; 7 nucleotides align to TRBD1. The V segment lost 5 bases and the J segment 0 bases; nucleotides outside the gene matches: 4. The CDR3 spans 15 residues. Germline values: CDR1 SEHNR, CDR2 FQNEAQ (reference sequence). The CDR3 DNA reads TGTGCCAGCAGCACCGGGACAGCTAGCAATCAGCCCCAGCATTTT. The encoded protein is CASSTGTASNQPQHF.

This chain joins TRBV4-1 and TRBJ2-5; D is perhaps TRBD2 (5 bases). Germline values: CDR1 MGHRA, CDR2 YSYEKL. Trimming cost V 4 bases and J 5 bases, with 14 bases left between them. This CDR3 region has 14 residues. As DNA, the CDR3 is TGCGCCAGCAGCCCCGGAGGTTCCTGGGAGACCCAGTACTTC. Protein product: CASSPGGSWETQYF.

Only one count was recorded for this clone. DNA for the CDR3: TGTGCCAGCAGTTTTGGCGGGAAATATACGCAGTATTTT. It codes for CASSFGGKYTQYF. This rearrangement joins TRBV27 to TRBJ2-3; perhaps TRBD2 as D (6 bases). V lost 3 bases to trimming and J lost 7 bases, with 11 bases between them. Germline loops: CDR1 MNHEY, CDR2 SMNVEV (reference sequence). The CDR3 sequence is 13 residues long.

This clone was observed a few times. The chain joins TRBV28 to TRBJ2-7; no definite D call. Trimming stripped 5 bases from V and 4 bases from J, with 6 bases between. Germline V gene sequence: CDR1 MDHEN, CDR2 SYDVKM. The CDR3 is 11 residues long. The CDR3 loop reads CASSQLYEQYF. Here the CDR3 DNA reads TGTGCCAGCAGTCAATTGTACGAGCAGTACTTC.

This sequence joins TRBV6-6 and TRBJ2-5, with D possibly being TRBD2 (6 bases). The CDR3 has 12 residues. V lost 0 bases and J lost 7, with 6 bases in between. Germline CDR1 MNHNY, CDR2 SVGAGI (reference sequence). The DNA of the CDR3 is TGTGCCAGCAGTTACTCCGGGGGGACCCAGTACTTC. As protein: CASSYSGGTQYF.

The CDR3, as DNA: TGTGCCAGCAGCCGTACCGACAGGAAAGGAGAAAAACTGTTTTTT. This translates into CASSRTDRKGEKLFF. This chain uses TRBV5-6 with TRBJ1-4; weak D call: TRBD1 (6 bases). Trimming removed 4 bases at V and 8 bases at J, with 18 bases between. This CDR3 spans 15 amino acids. Germline assignment: CDR1 SGHDT and CDR2 YYEEEE. The full variable domain, completed using reference TRBV5-6 and TRBJ1-4, is DAGVTQSPTHLIKTRGQQVTLRCSPKSGHDTVSWYQQALGQGPQFIFQYYEEEERQRGNFPDRFSGHQFPNYSSELNVNALLLGDSALYLCASSRTDRKGEKLFFGSGTQLSVL.

This clone was seen only a few times. The J gene is TRBJ2-7, the V gene TRBV27; the match to TRBD1 covers 9 bases. The CDR3 runs 14 residues. CDR1 and CDR2 from the germline V gene are MNHEY and SMNVEV (reference sequence). V trimming: 4 bases; J trimming: 7 bases; junction bases outside the gene matches: 8. Here the CDR3 DNA reads TGTGCCAGCAGTTGGGGACAGGGAGCGGATGAGCAGTACTTC. Translated: CASSWGQGADEQYF.

The gene calls are TRBV5-1 and TRBJ1-3; TRBD1 is a possible D gene (6 bases). Germline loops: CDR1 SGHRS, CDR2 YFSETQ. The CDR3 sequence is 18 residues long. V gave up 7 bases and J gave up 3 bases, with 26 bases separating them. CDR3 amino acids: CASDSTTGSDRRGNTIYF. CDR3 sequence (DNA): TGCGCCAGCGATTCCACCACCGGGTCTGACAGGCGTGGAAACACCATATATTTT. The entire variable domain, with the rest obtained from reference TRBV5-1 and TRBJ1-3, is as follows: KAGVTQTPRYLIKTRGQQVTLSCSPISGHRSVSWYQQTPGQGLQFLFEYFSETQRNKGNFPGRFSGRQFSNSRSEMNVSTLELGDSALYLCASDSTTGSDRRGNTIYFGEGSWLTVV.

The chain joins TRBV6-1 to TRBJ2-1, with 13 bases matching TRBD2. CDR1 MNHNS and CDR2 SASEGT come from the germline V gene. The J segment lost 5 bases and the V segment lost 10 bases, leaving 8 bases of the junction unmatched. CDR3 length: 15 residues. The CDR3 DNA is TGTGCCACCGAAACCGGGACTAGCGGGGACAATGAGCAGTTCTTC. This codes for CATETGTSGDNEQFF.

This clone was seen a few times. The V and J genes are TRBV6-1 and TRBJ2-7; D perhaps matches TRBD1 (6 bases). The V gene's germline CDR1 is MNHNS and CDR2 SASEGT. The V gene lost 2 bases and the J gene lost 0 bases, with 11 bases spanning the gap. The CDR3 loop spans 15 amino acids. CDR3 in DNA: TGTGCCAGCAGTGAACGGGGACAAATCTCCTACGAGCAGTACTTC. Translated, it gives CASSERGQISYEQYF.

CDR3: CASSIRSTGGRETQYF. CDR3 bases: TGTGCCAGTAGTATCCGATCTACAGGGGGGCGAGAGACCCAGTACTTC. This chain uses TRBV19 with TRBJ2-5; 8 nucleotides agree with TRBD1. CDR1 is LNHDA, CDR2 SQIVND, per germline (reference sequence). V shed 3 bases, J shed 4 bases, and the junction held 10 bases outside the gene matches. The CDR3 spans 16 residues.

This chain connects TRBV5-4 to TRBJ2-3; 13 nucleotides align to TRBD2. Trimming removed 0 bases from V and 1 base from J; junction bases left unmatched: 5. The CDR3 is made up of 18 amino acids. In germline, CDR1 is SGHNT, CDR2 YYREEE (reference sequence). The CDR3 DNA follows: TGTGCCAGCAGCTTGGTGACTAGCGGGAGGAGGGGCACAGATACGCAGTATTTT. Protein: CASSLVTSGRRGTDTQYF.

This clone showed up many times. The chain carries TRBV18 and TRBJ2-7, with D possibly being TRBD1 (6 bases). Per the germline V gene, CDR1 is KGHSH and CDR2 is LQKENI. The CDR3 extends over 15 amino acids. The V and J ends lost 2 bases and 2 bases respectively, with 13 bases between them. The CDR3 protein is CASSPKRTDPYEQYF. CDR3 nucleotides: TGTGCCAGCTCACCAAAACGGACAGACCCCTACGAGCAGTACTTC. Using reference TRBV18 and TRBJ2-7 for the parts outside the CDR3, the full variable domain is NAGVMQNPRHLVRRRGQEARLRCSPMKGHSHVYWYRQLPEEGLKFMVYLQKENIIDESGMPKERFSAEFPKEGPSILRIQQVVRGDSAAYFCASSPKRTDPYEQYFGPGTRLTVT.

The V gene is TRBV7-2, the J gene TRBJ1-4, with 7 positions matching TRBD1. This CDR3 has 14 residues. J gave up 9 bases and V 5 bases, and 9 bases lay outside the gene matches. CDR1 and CDR2 (germline): SGHTA, FQGNSA. CDR3 amino acids: CASSSLTGPQKLFF. CDR3 DNA sequence: TGTGCCAGCAGCAGCTTGACAGGGCCTCAAAAACTGTTTTTT.

A note on this clone: The sample contains more than one DNA sequence encoding this CDR3. The chain joins TRBV5-6 to TRBJ2-1; the D is unclear. From germline, CDR1 is SGHDT and CDR2 YYEEEE. Deletions cut 5 bases from V and 6 bases from J, with 9 bases between. The CDR3 loop spans 12 amino acids. The CDR3 loop reads CASSFSGNEQFF. The DNA for the CDR3 is TGTGCCAGCAGTTTTAGTGGCAATGAGCAGTTCTTC.

This chain links TRBV19 with TRBJ1-2; perhaps TRBD1 as D (5 bases). The CDR3 has 15 residues. Germline CDR1 and CDR2: LNHDA and SQIVND (reference sequence). Trimming took off 2 bases at V and 4 bases at J, with 14 bases between the two ends. CDR3 region: CASSIIAGTAYGYTF. The CDR3 DNA reads as TGTGCCAGTAGTATAATCGCGGGGACGGCCTATGGCTACACCTTC.

The rearrangement links TRBV29-1 to TRBJ2-3; TRBD1 aligns across 7 bases. J gave up 3 bases and V 5 bases, and 11 bases lay outside the gene matches. The CDR3 runs to 15 residues. CDR1 SQVTM and CDR2 ANQGSEA come from the germline V gene. The CDR3 bases are TGCAGCGTTAGAAGAGAGGGGGCAAGTACAGATACGCAGTATTTT. This translates into CSVRREGASTDTQYF.

In this sample, this clone turned up once. V usage is TRBV5-1 and J usage is TRBJ2-2, with a weak D call TRBD1 (6 bases). CDR1 is SGHRS, CDR2 YFSETQ, per germline. V was trimmed by 4 bases and J by 0 bases, leaving 10 bases between them. CDR3 size: 15 residues. Here the CDR3 reads CASSKDRSNTGELFF. CDR3 nucleotide sequence: TGCGCCAGCAGCAAGGACAGATCGAACACCGGGGAGCTGTTTTTT.

This chain uses TRBV10-3 with TRBJ2-5, with 7 bases matching TRBD2. The germline V gene encodes CDR1 ENHRY and CDR2 SYGVKD. CDR3 length equals 13 residues. The V gene end was trimmed by 6 bases and the J gene end by 4 bases; junction bases not matched to a gene: 5. The CDR3: CAISWTRGETQYF. CDR3 bases: TGTGCCATCAGCTGGACTAGAGGAGAGACCCAGTACTTC.

The CDR3 DNA sequence: TGTGCCAGCAGCCCCGGCCCTCAACAAAGGGGGAGAAATTCACCCCTCCACTTT. Translation gives CASSPGPQQRGRNSPLHF. This chain connects TRBV6-4 to TRBJ1-6; a possible D gene is TRBD1 (6 bases). Germline values: CDR1 MRHNA, CDR2 SNTAGT. V was trimmed by 6 bases and J by 7 bases, leaving 25 bases between them. This CDR3 has 18 amino acids.

This clone appeared a few times. The rearrangement links TRBV7-6 to TRBJ2-2, with TRBD1 matching over 11 bases. V lost 4 bases, J lost 7 bases, and 8 bases stayed unmatched. The CDR3 runs 16 residues. Germline V CDR1 and CDR2: SGHVS, FNYEAQ. The CDR3 loop reads CASSSGQGATVGELFF. The DNA of the CDR3 is TGTGCCAGCAGCTCCGGACAGGGGGCAACGGTCGGGGAGCTGTTTTTT.